This TCR beta chain was profiled in a study of OX40 agonist ivuxolimab in advanced cancers. General study points: At 0.1 to 3.0 mg/kg, CD4+ and CD8+ blood T cells expanded clonally by week 6.

Only a few counts were recorded for this clone. Its antigen is still unknown. The CDR3 totals 13 residues. The V end lost 5 bases, the J end lost 8 bases, and 15 bases lay between the germline ends. The germline gives CDR1 GTSNPN, CDR2 SVGIG (reference sequence). The assay was immunoSEQ multiplex PCR, and TCRdb's table has in-frame clones only and misses some. Among some 57,000 clones listed, over 80% were seen once. The material sequenced was CD4+ or CD8+ T cells sorted from blood, taken in a trial of the OX40 agonist ivuxolimab. The source is an adult with an advanced solid tumor such as melanoma, head and neck, liver or kidney cancer. This chain joins TRBV30 and TRBJ1-4; D gene ambiguous. The CDR3 nucleotides read TGTGCCTGGCGAATCCCCGGGGTGGAAAAACTGTTTTTT. Protein sequence: CAWRIPGVEKLFF.